This is a list of T cell receptor beta chains from one sample in a study of HIV-infected patients and healthy controls. Via MiXCR, TCRdb re-called the 5' RACE reads, giving one row per CDR3 protein. Here the sample spans 15,000 to 20,000 distinct CDR3 sequences, around 8.2% being singletons. Sequences were obtained from blood. The origin of the receptors is an adult in good health. CDR3s include the opening cysteine and the closing phenylalanine or tryptophan. The D gene is left open where the match is weak. For some rows the clone size is stated as once, few or many, or as a class when expanded; others skip it.

d_call j_call v_call clone_size cdr3_nt cdr3_aa
- TRBJ2-2 TRBV20-1 many TGCAGTGCTAGGGTCCAGGGCACCGGGGAGCTGTTTTTT CSARVQGTGELFF
- TRBJ1-1 TRBV12-3/TRBV12-4 many TGTGCCAGCAGTTTAGCAGATAGAAGGTTCAACACTGAAGCTTTCTTT CASSLADRRFNTEAFF
- TRBJ2-3 TRBV6-6 many TGTGCCAGCAGTTGGGGGGATAACGCAGATACGCAGTATTTT CASSWGDNADTQYF
TRBD1 TRBJ2-7 TRBV13 many TGTGCCAGCAGCTCTGGGACAGAGTACGAGCAGTACTTC CASSSGTEYEQYF
TRBD1 TRBJ1-1 TRBV3-1 many TGTGCCAGCAGCCCACCTGGCAGGGGGCTGGGTACTGAAGCTTTCTTT CASSPPGRGLGTEAFF
TRBD1 TRBJ1-5 TRBV6-6 many TGTGCCAGCAGTTGGGACAGACAGAATCAGCCCCAGCATTTT CASSWDRQNQPQHF
- TRBJ2-5 TRBV5-1 many TGCGCCAGCAGCTTGGAGAGATACCAAGAGACCCAGTACTTC CASSLERYQETQYF
TRBD2 TRBJ2-1 TRBV7-7 many TGTGCCAGCAGCTTAGTGCCTAGCGGGAGTTCCTACAATGAGCAGTTCTTC CASSLVPSGSSYNEQFF
- TRBJ1-4 TRBV7-9 - TGTGCCAGCAGCTTGGAGACAGGCATGCGAGAAAAACTGTTTTTT CASSLETGMREKLFF
TRBD1 TRBJ2-3 TRBV11-1 - TGTGCCAGCAGTTCTTCCGGGACAGGGACAGATACGCAGTATTTT CASSSSGTGTDTQYF
TRBD2 TRBJ2-3 TRBV18 - TGTGCCAGCTCACGGGAGCGGGAACGTGGAGATACGCAGTATTTT CASSRERERGDTQYF
- TRBJ2-2 TRBV10-2 many TGCGCCAGCAGTCGGATCTGGACCGGGGAGCTGTTTTTT CASSRIWTGELFF
- TRBJ2-2 TRBV9 many TGTGCCAGCAGCGTATCCGCGGACGGGGAGCTGTTTTTT CASSVSADGELFF
- TRBJ2-4 TRBV20-1 many TGCAGCGCCCCCCCTGGCGGGAAGGACATTCAGTACTTC CSAPPGGKDIQYF
- TRBJ1-5 TRBV7-2 many TGTGCCAGCAGCCCGGACGGAGTCCATCAGCCCCAGCATTTT CASSPDGVHQPQHF
- TRBJ2-7 TRBV15 many TGTGCCACCAGCAGAGATCTTTTACAGATGCACTCCTACGAGCAGTACTTC CATSRDLLQMHSYEQYF
TRBD2 TRBJ2-1 TRBV6-1 many TGTGCCAGCAGTGGGGAGGGGATAGCGGCCCCATACAATGAGCAGTTCTTC CASSGEGIAAPYNEQFF
TRBD1 TRBJ1-1 TRBV20-1 - TGCAGTGCTAGAGGATTTCGGACAGGGAAAGCTTTCTTT CSARGFRTGKAFF
TRBD2 TRBJ2-3 TRBV12-3/TRBV12-4 many TGTGCCAGCAGACCGACCAGGAGGGGACTAGCGGGTACTAGCACAGATACGCAGTATTTT CASRPTRRGLAGTSTDTQYF
- TRBJ2-5 TRBV29-1 - TGCAGCGTTGAAGGAGGGCGAGGGGAGACCCCGTACTTC CSVEGGRGETPYF
- TRBJ1-5 TRBV28 - TGTGCCACGAGGGCTTATAGCAATCAGCCCCAGCATTTT CATRAYSNQPQHF
TRBD1 TRBJ2-7 TRBV10-3 - TGTGCCATCACCGCCCGGACAGGGATTTCCTACGAGCAGTACTTC CAITARTGISYEQYF
TRBD2 TRBJ2-1 TRBV3-1 many TGTGCCAGCAGCCAAGATTCGCTAGCGGGAAATCAGCAGTTCTTC CASSQDSLAGNQQFF
TRBD2 TRBJ2-3 TRBV7-2 - TGTGCCAGCAGCTCGGGACTAGCGGGAGTGGGAGATACGCAGTATTTT CASSSGLAGVGDTQYF
- TRBJ2-2 TRBV30 medium-sized TGTGCCTGGAGTGGAGGTAGATCCGGGGAGCTGTTTTTT CAWSGGRSGELFF
- TRBJ1-1 TRBV2 many TGTGCCAGCAGTGTTTCGGGGGACACTGAAGCTTTCTTT CASSVSGDTEAFF
- TRBJ1-6 TRBV2 medium-sized TGTGCCAGCAGTGATTATACCTATAATTCACCCCTCCACTTT CASSDYTYNSPLHF
- TRBJ1-1 TRBV19 few TGTGCCAGTACAACTATAGGGGGCACTGAAGCTTTCTTT CASTTIGGTEAFF
- TRBJ2-6 TRBV28 - TGTGCCAGCAACCAGATCTCTGGGGCCAACGTCCTGACTTTC CASNQISGANVLTF
- TRBJ2-7 TRBV7-9 few TGTGCCAGCAGCCCGCTATCAAGACAGGTGGGGCTAGGCTACGAGCAGTACTTC CASSPLSRQVGLGYEQYF
- TRBJ2-2 TRBV20-1 - TGCAGTGCTAGAGATCCTGGGACCCCGGGGGAGCTGTTTTTT CSARDPGTPGELFF
- TRBJ2-7 TRBV6-5 - TGTGCCAGCCGTGGGACCGCGGCGGGCGAGCAGTACTTC CASRGTAAGEQYF
- TRBJ2-6 TRBV12-3/TRBV12-4 medium-sized TGTGCCAGCGTTTCATCTGGGGCCAACGTCCTGACTTTC CASVSSGANVLTF
TRBD1 TRBJ1-1 TRBV24-1 - TGTGCCACCAGTGATGACAGGGAGGGGGACACTGAAGCTTTCTTT CATSDDREGDTEAFF
TRBD2 TRBJ2-3 TRBV7-8 - TGTGCCAGCAGCCGAGGAGACGGGAGGGCGGCCACAGATACGCAGTATTTT CASSRGDGRAATDTQYF
- TRBJ2-7 TRBV6-2/TRBV6-3 medium-sized TGTGCCAGCAGTTGGGGAGTCTCCTACGAGCAGTACTTC CASSWGVSYEQYF
- TRBJ2-1 TRBV12-3/TRBV12-4 many TGTGCCAGCAGCCCCGCCTATCCCTTTTCCAGCGGAGAGTACAATGAGCAGTTCTTC CASSPAYPFSSGEYNEQFF
- TRBJ2-2 TRBV1 - TGCACCAGCAGTTTCCCTAGCGGGAGGGCCGGGGAGCTGTTTTTT CTSSFPSGRAGELFF
- TRBJ2-1 TRBV20-1 medium-sized TGCAGTGCTAGGGGTCCCACTTGGCCGTTCTTC CSARGPTWPFF
- TRBJ2-5 TRBV23-1 many TGCGCCAGCAGTCAAACGGGCGAGACCCAGTACTTC CASSQTGETQYF